This T cell receptor (beta chain) was observed in a study of OX40 agonist ivuxolimab in advanced cancers. Whole-study context: Cohort: about 82% men, mean age 60, aged about 20 to 90. Partial responses were seen in three patients, one with hepatocellular carcinoma and two with cutaneous melanoma.

Looked up from germline, CDR1 is GTSNPN and CDR2 is SVGIG (reference sequence). V lost 4 bases and J 8 bases, leaving 14 bases between the germline ends. The CDR3 is 12 residues long. Sequenced by immunoSEQ multiplex PCR; TCRdb stores in-frame clones only, minus some. The data show about 64,000 clones, roughly 86% seen once. The TCR comes from an adult with an advanced solid tumor such as melanoma, head and neck, liver or kidney cancer. This chain joins TRBV30 and TRBJ1-1, with a tentative D call TRBD1 (5 bases). The sample consisted of CD4+ or CD8+ T cells sorted from blood, taken in a trial of the OX40 agonist ivuxolimab. CDR3 bases: TGTGCCTGGAAATGGGGGAGCCGAGAAGCTTTCTTT. Its protein is CAWKWGSREAFF.